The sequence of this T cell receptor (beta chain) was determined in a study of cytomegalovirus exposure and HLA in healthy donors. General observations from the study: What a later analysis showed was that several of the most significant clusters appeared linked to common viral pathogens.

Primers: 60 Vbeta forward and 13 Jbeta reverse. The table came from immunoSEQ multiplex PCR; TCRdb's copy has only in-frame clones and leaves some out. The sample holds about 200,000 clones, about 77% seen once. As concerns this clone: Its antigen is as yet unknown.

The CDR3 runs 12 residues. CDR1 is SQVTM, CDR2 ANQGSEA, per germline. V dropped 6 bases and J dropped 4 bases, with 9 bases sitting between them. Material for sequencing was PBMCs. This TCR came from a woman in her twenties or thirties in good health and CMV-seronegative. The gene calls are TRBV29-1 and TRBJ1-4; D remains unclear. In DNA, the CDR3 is TGCAGCGTGCTAAGTGGTAATGAAAAACTGTTTTTT. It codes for CSVLSGNEKLFF. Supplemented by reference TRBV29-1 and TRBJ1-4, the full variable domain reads SAVISQKPSRDICQRGTSLTIQCQVDSQVTMMFWYRQQPGQSLTLIATANQGSEATYESGFVIDKFPISRPNLTFSTLTVSNMSPEDSSIYLCSVLSGNEKLFFGSGTQLSVL.